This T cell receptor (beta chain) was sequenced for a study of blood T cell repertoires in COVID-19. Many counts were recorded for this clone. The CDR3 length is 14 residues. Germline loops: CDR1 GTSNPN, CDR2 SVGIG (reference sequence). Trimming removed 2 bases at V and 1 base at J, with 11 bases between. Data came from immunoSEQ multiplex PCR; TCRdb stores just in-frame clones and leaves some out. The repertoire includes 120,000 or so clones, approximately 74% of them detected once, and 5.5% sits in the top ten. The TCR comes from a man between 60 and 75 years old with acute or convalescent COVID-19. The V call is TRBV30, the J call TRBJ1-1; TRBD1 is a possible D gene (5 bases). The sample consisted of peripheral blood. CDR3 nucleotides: TGTGCCTGGAGTCGGGGGACCGGGAACACTGAAGCTTTCTTT. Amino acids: CAWSRGTGNTEAFF.